Listed below are T cell receptor beta chains from one sample, sequenced in a study of shared clonotypes between healthy human individuals. The protocol was immunoSEQ multiplex PCR, while the TCRdb copy is restricted to in-frame clones and leaves out a portion. The table includes under 2,500,000 clones, approximately 94% detected once. Sequences were obtained from naive CD4+ T cells sorted from blood. All receptors come from a young man in good health. Both conserved end residues are part of each CDR3. D genes are given only for firm matches. Clone size is given for some rows only: seen once, a few or many times, or a class if the clone is expanded.

clone_size: -; d_call: -; j_call: TRBJ2-1; v_call: TRBV6-1; cdr3_aa: CASSEPLLQPRNEQFF; cdr3_nt: TGTGCCAGCAGTGAACCGCTACTACAACCGCGGAATGAGCAGTTCTTC
clone_size: -; d_call: -; j_call: TRBJ2-7; v_call: TRBV5-1; cdr3_aa: CASSLRLVTTGNPTQQYF; cdr3_nt: TGCGCCAGCAGCTTACGTCTTGTCACCACAGGGAACCCTACGCAGCAGTACTTC
clone_size: -; d_call: -; j_call: TRBJ2-2; v_call: TRBV2; cdr3_aa: CASSVQENTGELFF; cdr3_nt: TGTGCCAGCAGTGTACAGGAGAACACCGGGGAGCTGTTTTTT
clone_size: -; d_call: -; j_call: TRBJ1-3; v_call: TRBV5-6; cdr3_aa: CASSMRGTTGNTIYF; cdr3_nt: TGTGCCAGCAGCATGAGAGGCACTACTGGAAACACCATATATTTT
clone_size: -; d_call: TRBD2; j_call: TRBJ2-7; v_call: TRBV4-1; cdr3_aa: CASSQDRGLEFYEQYF; cdr3_nt: TGCGCCAGCAGCCAAGATCGGGGACTAGAATTCTACGAGCAGTACTTC
clone_size: -; d_call: TRBD1; j_call: TRBJ1-5; v_call: TRBV18; cdr3_aa: CASSPTGISNQPQHF; cdr3_nt: TGTGCCAGCTCACCGACAGGGATTAGCAATCAGCCCCAGCATTTT
clone_size: -; d_call: TRBD2; j_call: TRBJ2-7; v_call: TRBV5-1; cdr3_aa: CASSQGTSGSYEQYF; cdr3_nt: TGCGCCAGCAGCCAAGGGACTAGCGGATCCTACGAGCAGTACTTC
clone_size: -; d_call: -; j_call: TRBJ2-1; v_call: TRBV29-1; cdr3_aa: CSVTEGSGSSPNEQFF; cdr3_nt: TGCAGCGTTACGGAAGGTAGCGGTTCGTCCCCCAATGAGCAGTTCTTC
clone_size: -; d_call: -; j_call: TRBJ2-2; v_call: TRBV4-2; cdr3_aa: CASSQDGTLNTGELFF; cdr3_nt: TGTGCCAGCAGCCAAGATGGGACCTTGAACACCGGGGAGCTGTTTTTT
clone_size: -; d_call: -; j_call: TRBJ1-2; v_call: TRBV28; cdr3_aa: CASSSPESGYTF; cdr3_nt: TGTGCCAGCAGCAGTCCGGAGAGTGGCTACACCTTC
clone_size: -; d_call: -; j_call: TRBJ1-4; v_call: TRBV29-1; cdr3_aa: CSVITRQATNEKLFF; cdr3_nt: TGCAGCGTGATCACAAGGCAGGCAACTAATGAAAAACTGTTTTTT
clone_size: -; d_call: -; j_call: TRBJ2-2; v_call: TRBV7-7; cdr3_aa: CASSPNRVSGDAGELFF; cdr3_nt: TGTGCTAGCAGCCCAAATCGTGTTTCGGGGGACGCCGGGGAGCTGTTTTTT
clone_size: -; d_call: TRBD1; j_call: TRBJ2-1; v_call: TRBV5-1; cdr3_aa: CASSPGDRDYNEQFF; cdr3_nt: TGCGCCAGCAGCCCGGGGGACAGGGACTACAATGAGCAGTTCTTC
clone_size: -; d_call: -; j_call: TRBJ1-4; v_call: TRBV30; cdr3_aa: CANGRFNEKLFF; cdr3_nt: TGTGCCAACGGCAGATTCAATGAAAAACTGTTTTTT
clone_size: -; d_call: -; j_call: TRBJ1-1; v_call: TRBV14; cdr3_aa: CASSSRTVNTEAFF; cdr3_nt: TGTGCCAGCAGCTCCCGGACGGTGAACACTGAAGCTTTCTTT
clone_size: -; d_call: -; j_call: TRBJ1-4; v_call: TRBV6-5; cdr3_aa: CASSYGNWGEKLFF; cdr3_nt: TGTGCCAGCAGTTACGGAAATTGGGGTGAAAAACTGTTTTTT
clone_size: -; d_call: -; j_call: TRBJ1-1; v_call: TRBV6-5; cdr3_aa: CASRQGNTEAFF; cdr3_nt: TGTGCCAGCAGGCAGGGGAACACTGAAGCTTTCTTT
clone_size: -; d_call: TRBD2; j_call: TRBJ2-5; v_call: TRBV6-6; cdr3_aa: CASSRAGTKSETQYF; cdr3_nt: TGTGCCAGCAGTCGAGCCGGGACTAAATCCGAGACCCAGTACTTC
clone_size: few; d_call: -; j_call: TRBJ1-3; v_call: TRBV2; cdr3_aa: CASSEAVTIYF; cdr3_nt: TGTGCCAGCAGTGAAGCTGTCACCATATATTTT